This record concerns one T cell receptor (beta chain) sequence. This clone was detected once. Its recognized antigen is unknown. Base quality data are lacking; no much larger clone is found one base away. This specimen comes from a study of shared clonotypes between healthy human individuals (dated by TCRdb to 2018 to 2021). Regarding the research as a whole: The cohort comprised a couple of women and a few men aged 18 to 49 years. For each donor, three plates each were used for CD4 naive and CD4 memory, two plates were used for CD8 naive, and one plate was used for CD8 memory. To estimate repertoire size and how much clonotype sharing occurs between individuals, the study deeply sequenced the blood TCR repertoires of about five healthy adults. Different laboratories and diverse techniques were used to prepare libraries and sequence TCR repertoires, to increase sequencing depth and limit assay-specific biases. Between about 0.9 and 9 billion PBMCs per donor were obtained by leukapheresis.

Donors were healthy HIV-negative adults with no recently reported acute infections or vaccinations. All donors were Caucasian adults living in Nashville, Tennessee, USA. CD4+ T cells were enriched by magnetic negative selection; naive cells were then positively selected on CD45RA, and the negative fraction formed the memory subset. Blood was obtained by leukapheresis, after which PBMCs were separated by Ficoll-Histopaque density gradient centrifugation and cryopreserved in liquid nitrogen vapor phase. Purity and quantity of every magnetically sorted T cell population were checked by analytical flow cytometry. Each sorted fraction had its genomic DNA isolated and then quantified by UV absorbance on a Nanodrop 2000c. Using the deep immunoSEQ assay, multiplex PCR amplified TCR CDR3 regions from genomic DNA. For each cell subset, the extracted genomic DNA was distributed evenly across all wells of several immunoSEQ 96-well plates, and each plate served as one replicate. Each replicate PCR for sorted subsets received about 180 ng genomic DNA, equal to about 30,000 T cell genomes. The purified libraries were quantified using a Qubit 3.0 fluorometer, sized with a Bioanalyzer 2100, and then quantified again using the KAPA Library Quantification kit. A separate single-read 150-cycle Illumina NextSeq 550 flow cell was used to sequence each immunoSEQ 96-well plate. In the paper's pipeline: Because only junctional sequences without quality scores were contained in the immunoSEQ output, filtering matching that applied to full-length reads could not be performed. To assign V/J genes and CDR3, sequences were annotated using PyIR, a Python wrapper for IgBLAST v1.9, with IMGT germline references. Reads with weak V/J assignments (E-value above 1e-6), missing CDR3, stop codons, out-of-frame junctions, or ambiguous translated residues were removed. A V3J clonotype was defined by an identical inferred V gene, J gene, and CDR3 amino acid sequence. Percentage overlap between repertoires was computed as shared unique clonotypes divided by the size of the smaller repertoire. Three approaches were used to assess repertoire richness: RTK rarefaction, the Chao1 estimator, and Recon v2.1 estimates of unobserved clonotypes. OLGA was used to compute generation probabilities for all TCRbeta clonotypes that the gDNA method yielded from a handful of donors. TCRdb obtained this table from immuneACCESS and retained in-frame rearrangements with V and J assigned. These tables miss some clones; where compared with another copy, unresolved V genes account for less than half of the shortfall, and the remainder is unexplained. Clone size and the V and J calls come from that table; the DNA yielded D and trimming. For this sample there are 2 million to 2.5 million clones; over 85% appear just once. The ten most abundant clones make up about 0.39% of the sample.

Measured from the cysteine to the phenylalanine, the CDR3 is 15 residues long. The retained sequence is limited to the CDR3, 45 bases, with the frame set at the first base. V loses 4 bases at its end and J loses 1 base; junction bases beyond the gene matches: 5. The germline V gene supplies CDR1 SGHTA and CDR2 FQGTGA. Overall study outcomes, separate from this receptor: Rarefaction of sorted-subset datasets indicated incomplete sequencing despite the large sequencing depth. Sampling was restricted to blood, and TCR repertoires in tissues likely differ from the TCR repertoires found in blood. When a handful of donors were compared, the shared fraction of clonotypes was 5% to 6.5% for naive CD4, around 4% for naive CD8, 2% to 2.5% for memory CD4, and 0.35% to 0.5% for memory CD8. Clonotypes shared by all four sorted-subset donors showed higher generation probabilities than non-shared clonotypes. Pairwise subsampling indicated that sequencing depth was expected to affect the degree of clonotype sharing among donors. The small number of donors limited the genetic and exposure-history diversity represented. Estimated clonotype richness was generally larger for naive than for memory subsets.

This sequence was found in a man aged 18 to 30 in good health. Some clones in this sample may be carry-over from other donors' samples. The rearranged segments are TRBV7-3 and TRBJ2-3; 7 middle bases align to TRBD2. The specimen sequenced was naive CD4+ T cells from PBMCs. In the paper's terms, the cell subset or site label means: CD45RA+ positively selected. The CDR3 in this case is CASSSTGGGTDTQYF. The bases read TGTGCCAGCAGCTCCACGGGAGGAGGCACAGATACGCAGTATTTT.